This record looks at one T cell receptor (beta chain) sequence and its context. Its antigen is still unknown. At one boundary the junction diverges from the germline segment, which might be a read error. The data are from a study of tumor and adjacent non-tumor tissue in lung cancer. Study-wide background: On average, productive TCRbeta reads reached around 4 million per sample.

The length of the CDR3 is 15 residues. Germline V gene data show CDR1 as MNHNS and CDR2 as SASEGT. Study findings and constraints: Compared with tumor, normal lung showed significantly lower TCR diversity. Tumor repertoires had a smaller top 100 clone share than normal lung.

The library came from three nested PCR rounds adapted from ARM-PCR protocols. TCRdb analysed the multiplex PCR reads with MiXCR anew, one entry per CDR3 protein. The sample records 65,000 to 75,000 distinct CDR3 sequences, 55% to 85% being singletons. This sample's RNA came from whole unsorted tissue. What was sequenced was lung tumor tissue. V is TRBV6-1 and J is TRBJ2-3; tentative D call: TRBD2 (5 bases). This TCR was recovered from a man aged 55 to 70 with non-small cell lung cancer. This CDR3 is CAISVSGGSTDTQYF. In nucleotides, the CDR3 is TGTGCCATCAGTGTAAGCGGAGGAAGCACAGATACGCAATATTTT.